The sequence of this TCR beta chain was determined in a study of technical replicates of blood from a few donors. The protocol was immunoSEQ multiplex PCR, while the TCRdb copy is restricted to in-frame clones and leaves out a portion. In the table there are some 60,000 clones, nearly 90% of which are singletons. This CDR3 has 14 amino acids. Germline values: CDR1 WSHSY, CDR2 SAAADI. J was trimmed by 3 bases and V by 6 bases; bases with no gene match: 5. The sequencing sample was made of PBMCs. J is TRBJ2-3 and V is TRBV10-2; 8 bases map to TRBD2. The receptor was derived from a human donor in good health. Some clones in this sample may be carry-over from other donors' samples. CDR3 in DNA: TGCGCCAGCAGGACTAGCGCAGGGACAGATACGCAGTATTTT. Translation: CASRTSAGTDTQYF.